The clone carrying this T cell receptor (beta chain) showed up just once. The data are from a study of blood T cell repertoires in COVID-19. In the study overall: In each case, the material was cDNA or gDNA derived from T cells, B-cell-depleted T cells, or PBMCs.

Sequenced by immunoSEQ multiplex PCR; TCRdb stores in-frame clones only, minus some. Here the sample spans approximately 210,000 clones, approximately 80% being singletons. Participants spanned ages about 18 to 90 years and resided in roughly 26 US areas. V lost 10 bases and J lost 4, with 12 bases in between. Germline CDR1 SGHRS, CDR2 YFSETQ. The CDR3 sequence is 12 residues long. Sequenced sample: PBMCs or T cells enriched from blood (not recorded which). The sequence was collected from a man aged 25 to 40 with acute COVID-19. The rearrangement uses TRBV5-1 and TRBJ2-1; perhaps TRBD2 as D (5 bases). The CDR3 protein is CAFLRDYNEQFF. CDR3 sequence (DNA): TGCGCCTTTTTACGGGATTACAATGAGCAGTTCTTC.